The 21 T cell receptor beta chains below come from one sample, sequenced in a study of blood T cell repertoires in COVID-19. Assay: immunoSEQ multiplex PCR; the TCRdb copy retains only in-frame clones and omits some. The sample has around 250,000 clones; roughly 89% are singletons. Specimen: peripheral blood. Source of these receptors: a woman aged 40 to 50 who had recovered from COVID-19.

V usage is TRBV19 and J usage is TRBJ1-2, with TRBD1 as a possible D gene (6 bases). The germline V and J ends were trimmed by 3 bases and 4 bases, with 15 bases remaining between them. The CDR3 has 15 amino acids. Germline V gene data show CDR1 as LNHDA and CDR2 as SQIVND (reference sequence). This CDR3 reads CASSINRELGYGYTF. In DNA form, the CDR3 reads TGTGCCAGTAGTATTAACAGGGAGTTGGGCTATGGCTACACCTTC.

The chain links TRBV11-2 to TRBJ2-4, with 9 bases identical to TRBD1. V was pared by 3 bases and J by 7 bases, with 1 base of the junction left unmatched. The CDR3 is 13 amino acids. Germline values: CDR1 SGHAT, CDR2 FQNNGV. The CDR3, as DNA: TGTGCCAGCAGCTTGGGGACAGGGAACATTCAGTACTTC. Amino acids: CASSLGTGNIQYF.

This chain links TRBV4-1 with TRBJ1-4; 7 bases fit TRBD1. There are 14 residues in the CDR3. In germline, CDR1 is MGHRA, CDR2 YSYEKL. V gave up 0 bases and J gave up 15 bases; unmatched junction bases: 10. CDR3 bases: TGCGCCAGCAGCCAAGACGGGCACAGGGGAAAGGTGTTTTTT. Its translation is CASSQDGHRGKVFF.

This clone showed up just once. The chain employs TRBV19 and TRBJ2-1; D remains unclear. Trimming shortened V by 4 bases and J by 3 bases, and 7 bases separated the two germline ends. The CDR3 extends over 13 amino acids. Germline V gives CDR1 LNHDA, CDR2 SQIVND (reference sequence). The CDR3 sequence is CASSRSDYNEQFF. The CDR3 nucleotides are TGTGCCAGTAGTAGAAGCGACTACAATGAGCAGTTCTTC.

This clone was seen only a few times. The rearrangement links TRBV5-1 to TRBJ2-7; D is unresolved. V dropped 4 bases and J dropped 5 bases, with 7 bases sitting between them. The CDR3 sequence is 11 residues long. Germline CDR1 and CDR2: SGHRS and YFSETQ. The chain's CDR3 is CASSRGDEQYF. DNA of the CDR3: TGCGCCAGCAGCCGCGGCGACGAGCAGTACTTC.

The chain has TRBV5-5 and TRBJ2-3, with D unresolved. Trimming left V 4 bases short and J 3 bases short, with 6 bases between. This CDR3 is built from 12 residues. Germline V gene lookup returns CDR1 SGHKS and CDR2 YYEKEE (reference sequence). Here the CDR3 reads CASSPTTDTQYF. The DNA for the CDR3 is TGTGCCAGCAGCCCAACAACAGATACGCAGTATTTT.

This rearrangement joins TRBV5-1 to TRBJ2-1; 9 bases are shared with TRBD1. The CDR3 has 16 amino acids. V was clipped by 4 bases and J by 5 bases; unmatched bases: 10. Germline loops: CDR1 SGHRS, CDR2 YFSETQ. The CDR3 sequence is CASSRTGTGTNNEQFF. CDR3 nucleotides: TGCGCCAGCAGCAGAACCGGGACAGGGACGAACAATGAGCAGTTCTTC.

The chain joins TRBV6-1 to TRBJ2-6; D gene unclear. V lost 2 bases and J 0 bases, leaving 5 bases between the germline ends. The CDR3 covers 15 residues. Germline V gene lookup returns CDR1 MNHNS and CDR2 SASEGT. This CDR3 reads CASSETNSGANVLTF. CDR3 bases: TGTGCCAGCAGTGAAACTAACTCTGGGGCCAACGTCCTGACTTTC.

The genes are TRBV7-9 and TRBJ2-5, with unresolved D. From germline, CDR1 is SEHNR and CDR2 FQNEAQ (reference sequence). V lost 7 bases, J lost 1 base, and 10 bases lay in between. The CDR3 is made up of 13 amino acids. The CDR3 sequence: CASTQAGQETQYF. For the CDR3, the DNA is TGTGCCAGCACCCAGGCAGGCCAAGAGACCCAGTACTTC.

This clone was seen a handful of times. In nucleotides, the CDR3 is TGTGCCAGCAGCCAACGGACGGGGGTTCCCCATGGCTACACCTTC. This codes for CASSQRTGVPHGYTF. V and J are TRBV3-1 (or the pseudogene TRBV3-2) and TRBJ1-2; D may be TRBD1 (5 bases). The germline CDR1 and CDR2 sequences are LGHDT and YNNKEL (reference sequence). This CDR3 comprises 15 residues. V lost 2 bases and J lost 6, with 16 bases in between.

This chain connects TRBV7-9 to TRBJ1-3; D unclear. The V gene's germline CDR1 is SEHNR and CDR2 FQNEAQ (reference sequence). Trimming removed 5 bases at V and 0 bases at J, with 11 bases between. The CDR3 loop spans 15 amino acids. The CDR3 reads CASSINQASGNTIYF. DNA of the CDR3: TGTGCCAGCAGCATAAATCAAGCCTCTGGAAACACCATATATTTT.

The chain joins TRBV27 to TRBJ2-2; 7 bases agree with TRBD1. The V segment lost 6 bases and the J segment 6 bases; nucleotides outside the gene matches: 19. The CDR3 totals 18 residues. The V gene's germline CDR1 is MNHEY and CDR2 SMNVEV (reference sequence). CDR3 coding DNA: TGTGCCAGCAGGGAAAATACGGTCCCAAGGGGGCCCTCCGGGGAGCTGTTTTTT. Its translation is CASRENTVPRGPSGELFF.

This chain joins TRBV11-2 and TRBJ2-1; D not certain. Germline loops: CDR1 SGHAT, CDR2 FQNNGV. V lost 2 bases and J 2 bases, leaving 13 bases between the germline ends. CDR3 length: 16 residues. This chain's CDR3 is CASSLFSGPPYNEQFF. CDR3 bases: TGTGCCAGCAGCTTATTTTCTGGGCCCCCCTACAATGAGCAGTTCTTC.

The chain links TRBV5-1 to TRBJ2-7, with a possible D match to TRBD2 (5 bases). The CDR3 extends over 13 amino acids. V gave up 3 bases and J gave up 2 bases, with 9 bases separating them. Germline CDR1 SGHRS, CDR2 YFSETQ. The CDR3 sequence: CASSYEGPYEQYF. The DNA for the CDR3 is TGCGCCAGCAGCTACGAGGGTCCCTACGAGCAGTACTTC.

On this clone itself: Other nucleotide sequences from this sample produce the same CDR3. This rearrangement joins TRBV20-1 to TRBJ1-1; D uncertain. V lost 6 bases, J lost 1 base, and 6 bases lay in between. CDR3 length equals 11 residues. The V gene's germline CDR1 is DFQATT and CDR2 SNEGSKA (reference sequence). The CDR3 region is CSAHRNTEAFF. CDR3 DNA: TGCAGTGCCCACAGGAACACTGAAGCTTTCTTT.

The chain employs TRBV24-1 and TRBJ2-1; 12 bases fit TRBD1. Germline values: CDR1 KGHDR, CDR2 SFDVKD. The trim removed 7 bases at V and 9 bases at J, leaving 6 bases unmatched. This CDR3 has 14 amino acids. The CDR3 DNA sequence: TGTGCCACCAGGCCGGGACAGGGGGCAGGTGAGCAGTTCTTC. This translates into CATRPGQGAGEQFF.

V gene TRBV6-5 combines with J gene TRBJ1-3; D is unresolved. Per germline, CDR1 MNHEY and CDR2 SVGAGI. The CDR3 totals 13 residues. V was cut by 10 bases and J by 2 bases, with 12 bases left in between. CDR3 nucleotide sequence: TGTGCCACCCAGTCGCTCACTGGAAACACCATATATTTT. Its protein product is CATQSLTGNTIYF.

The V call is TRBV27, the J call TRBJ2-5, with D unclear. Germline assignment: CDR1 MNHEY and CDR2 SMNVEV (reference sequence). This CDR3 contains 14 residues. The V and J ends lost 2 bases and 4 bases respectively, with 11 bases between them. The CDR3 loop reads CASSLTPGGETQYF. The CDR3 DNA reads TGTGCCAGCAGTTTAACTCCCGGTGGAGAGACCCAGTACTTC.

This rearrangement joins TRBV5-1 to TRBJ2-5, with 9 bases fitting TRBD1. The CDR3 spans 13 residues. V dropped 7 bases and J dropped 5; count of bases not matched to a gene: 6. The germline V gene encodes CDR1 SGHRS and CDR2 YFSETQ. The DNA for the CDR3 is TGCGCCAGCGGGTCGGACAGGGGTGAGACCCAGTACTTC. Its protein product is CASGSDRGETQYF.

The genes are TRBV7-2 and TRBJ2-3, with 7 bases lining up with TRBD2. With V trimmed by 4 bases and J by 8 bases, 12 bases remained unmatched. Looked up from germline, CDR1 is SGHTA and CDR2 is FQGNSA. CDR3 length: 15 residues. Here the CDR3 reads CASSSGSSRGGTQYF. CDR3 coding DNA: TGTGCCAGCAGCTCGGGGAGCTCGCGCGGGGGTACGCAGTATTTT. Full variable domain (missing parts from reference TRBV7-2 and TRBJ2-3): GAGVSQSPSNKVTEKGKDVELRCDPISGHTALYWYRQSLGQGLEFLIYFQGNSAPDKSGLPSDRFSAERTGGSVSTLTIQRTQQEDSAVYLCASSSGSSRGGTQYFGPGTRLTVL.

The chain couples TRBV28 to TRBJ1-2; 8 positions agree with TRBD1. J gave up 10 bases and V 2 bases, and 6 bases lay outside the gene matches. Germline V lookup: CDR1 MDHEN, CDR2 SYDVKM. The CDR3 is made up of 13 amino acids. The CDR3 reads CASSLGQGRLYTF. In DNA form, the CDR3 reads TGTGCCAGCAGTTTAGGACAGGGCCGTCTCTACACCTTC.